A selection of T cell receptor beta chains follows, all from one sample in a study of T cell repertoires in cytomegalovirus infection. TCRdb fed the reads into MiXCR, producing one record per CDR3 protein. The data hold roughly 110,000 distinct CDR3 sequences, with 10% observed a single time. These receptors' antigens are unknown. Input material: PBMCs, sequenced either directly or after in vitro stimulation (not recorded which). The origin of the receptors is a human donor in good health (CMV status not recorded). Some clones in this sample may be carry-over from other donors' samples. Both conserved end residues are part of each CDR3. A D gene is named only where the DNA matches it firmly. Only some rows state a clone size, as once, few, many or a class for expanded clones.

many | TRBJ2-7 | TRBD2 | TRBV11-2 | CASSPGLAGYYEQYF | TGTGCCAGCAGCCCCGGACTAGCGGGTTACTACGAGCAGTACTTC
many | TRBJ2-1 | . | TRBV7-2 | CASSARTGPEQFF | TGTGCCAGCAGCGCAAGGACGGGACCCGAGCAGTTCTTC
. | TRBJ1-2 | . | TRBV19 | CASSIQGPYGYTF | TGTGCCAGTAGTATCCAGGGGCCCTATGGCTACACCTTC
many | TRBJ2-1 | TRBD2 | TRBV12-3/TRBV12-4 | CASSWTGTRGEQFF | TGTGCCAGCAGTTGGACCGGGACTAGGGGTGAGCAGTTCTTC
many | TRBJ2-3 | TRBD2 | TRBV19 | CASSRRTSGISTDTQYF | TGTGCCAGTAGTAGGCGGACTAGCGGGATTAGCACAGATACGCAGTATTTT
few | TRBJ1-5 | . | TRBV6-5 | CASSPGPNQPQHF | TGTGCCAGCAGTCCGGGGCCCAATCAGCCCCAGCATTTT
many | TRBJ1-2 | TRBD1 | TRBV7-9 | CASSLVPGGDGYTF | TGTGCCAGCAGCTTAGTTCCAGGGGGCGATGGCTACACCTTC
. | TRBJ1-1 | . | TRBV29-1 | CSVGRPTNTEAFF | TGCAGCGTTGGGAGGCCCACGAACACTGAAGCTTTCTTT
. | TRBJ1-5 | TRBD1 | TRBV6-2/TRBV6-3 | CASSYPDRAGQPQHF | TGTGCCAGCAGTTACCCGGACAGGGCGGGTCAGCCCCAGCATTTT
many | TRBJ2-3 | . | TRBV7-2 | CASSFRTGRGFTDTQYF | TGTGCCAGCAGCTTCCGGACAGGGCGGGGGTTCACAGATACGCAGTATTTT
many | TRBJ2-3 | . | TRBV12-5 | CASGQSNTDTQYF | TGTGCTAGTGGTCAATCGAACACAGATACGCAGTATTTT
many | TRBJ1-2 | TRBD1 | TRBV18 | CASSPGSLAGGKYGYTF | TGTGCCAGCTCACCCGGAAGCCTGGCAGGGGGCAAGTATGGCTACACCTTC
many | TRBJ2-5 | . | TRBV10-2 | CASSPGIQETQYF | TGCGCCAGCAGTCCAGGGATTCAGGAGACCCAGTACTTC
. | TRBJ2-1 | TRBD2 | TRBV18 | CASSPQSGRRNNEQFF | TGTGCCAGCTCACCGCAGAGCGGGAGGCGAAACAATGAGCAGTTCTTC
many | TRBJ1-3 | . | TRBV7-6 | CASSSNRASGNTIYF | TGTGCCAGCAGCTCCAACAGGGCCTCTGGAAACACCATATATTTT
many | TRBJ1-1 | . | TRBV18 | CASSSIGEEAFF | TGTGCCAGCTCATCGATCGGAGAAGAAGCTTTCTTT
many | TRBJ2-3 | TRBD1 | TRBV10-3 | CAISRDSNTDTQYF | TGTGCCATCAGCCGGGACAGCAACACAGATACGCAGTATTTT
many | TRBJ2-5 | TRBD2 | TRBV12-3/TRBV12-4 | CASGAAGPQETQYF | TGTGCCAGCGGGGCAGCGGGACCTCAAGAGACCCAGTACTTC
. | TRBJ2-1 | TRBD1 | TRBV12-3/TRBV12-4 | CASSLHDREKQFF | TGTGCCAGCAGTTTACATGACAGGGAAAAGCAGTTCTTC
many | TRBJ2-1 | TRBD2 | TRBV12-3/TRBV12-4 | CASSWGRLGREEQFF | TGTGCCAGCAGTTGGGGCAGATTAGGGCGGGAGGAGCAGTTCTTC
few | TRBJ1-5 | . | TRBV20-1 | CSAANSLNQPQHF | TGCAGTGCGGCGAACAGTCTCAATCAGCCCCAGCATTTT
few | TRBJ1-1 | . | TRBV27 | CASSLLGRNTEAFF | TGTGCCAGCAGTTTACTGGGTCGGAACACTGAAGCTTTCTTT
. | TRBJ2-2 | TRBD1 | TRBV12-3/TRBV12-4 | CASSFGTANTGELFF | TGTGCCAGCAGTTTCGGGACAGCGAACACCGGGGAGCTGTTTTTT
many | TRBJ2-1 | . | TRBV24-1 | CATSGWTDEQFF | TGTGCCACCAGTGGTTGGACGGATGAGCAGTTCTTC
many | TRBJ1-6 | . | TRBV27 | CASSLSSAGDSPLHF | TGTGCCAGCAGTTTATCGTCCGCCGGGGATTCACCCCTCCACTTT
. | TRBJ2-4 | . | TRBV6-5 | CASSLNLAKNIQYF | TGTGCCAGCAGTTTAAATCTAGCCAAAAACATTCAGTACTTC
many | TRBJ1-1 | . | TRBV12-3/TRBV12-4 | CASSFARNTEAFF | TGTGCCAGCAGTTTTGCGCGGAACACTGAAGCTTTCTTT
many | TRBJ2-6 | TRBD1 | TRBV7-9 | CASSLAIRGQAVFPSGANVLTF | TGTGCCAGCAGCTTAGCTATAAGGGGACAGGCCGTTTTCCCCTCTGGGGCCAACGTCCTGACTTTC
. | TRBJ2-3 | . | TRBV6-5 | CASSPLRVEGDTQYF | TGTGCCAGCAGCCCCCTCCGGGTCGAAGGAGATACGCAGTATTTT
few | TRBJ1-1 | . | TRBV6-2/TRBV6-3 | CASTDPPQGRTEAFF | TGTGCCAGCACCGACCCCCCCCAGGGGCGGACTGAAGCTTTCTTT
. | TRBJ1-5 | . | TRBV30 | CAWSGEGHQPQHF | TGTGCCTGGAGTGGTGAGGGCCATCAGCCCCAGCATTTT
many | TRBJ2-1 | TRBD2 | TRBV10-3 | CAIGASGSKYNEQFF | TGTGCCATCGGAGCTAGCGGGTCCAAGTATAATGAGCAGTTCTTC
many | TRBJ2-1 | TRBD1 | TRBV7-6 | CASNERGDRGSEQFF | TGTGCCAGCAACGAAAGAGGGGACAGGGGCTCTGAGCAGTTCTTC
many | TRBJ1-2 | TRBD1 | TRBV7-2 | CASSQDRVSYGYTF | TGTGCCAGCAGTCAGGACAGGGTGAGCTATGGCTACACCTTC
many | TRBJ2-1 | . | TRBV12-3/TRBV12-4 | CASSPRQARNEQFF | TGTGCCAGCAGTCCGCGACAGGCTCGGAATGAGCAGTTCTTC
. | TRBJ1-2 | . | TRBV12-3/TRBV12-4 | CASSLHRMYGYTF | TGTGCCAGCAGTTTACACAGGATGTATGGCTACACCTTC
few | TRBJ2-3 | . | TRBV20-1 | CSARSGSTDTQYF | TGCAGTGCCAGGAGCGGGTCCACAGATACGCAGTATTTT
. | TRBJ2-2 | . | TRBV19 | CASKDCENTGELFF | TGTGCCAGTAAGGATTGCGAGAACACCGGGGAGCTGTTTTTT
many | TRBJ2-1 | . | TRBV28 | CASTRRVPNEQFF | TGTGCCAGCACCCGGCGGGTACCCAATGAGCAGTTCTTC
many | TRBJ2-1 | . | TRBV7-9 | CASSFLDEQFF | TGTGCCAGCAGCTTCCTTGATGAGCAGTTCTTC
. | TRBJ1-2 | . | TRBV6-5 | CASSYSSLRGYTF | TGTGCCAGCAGTTACTCGAGTTTGCGGGGCTACACCTTC
. | TRBJ2-2 | . | TRBV7-9 | CASSPPVTGELFF | TGTGCCAGCAGCCCTCCCGTCACCGGGGAGCTGTTTTTT
few | TRBJ1-5 | . | TRBV18 | CASSPFPLSAGFNQPQHF | TGTGCCAGCTCACCATTCCCATTGAGCGCAGGGTTCAATCAGCCCCAGCATTTT
few | TRBJ2-4 | TRBD1 | TRBV20-1 | CSARGTGSFRNIQYF | TGCAGTGCTAGAGGGACAGGGAGTTTCAGGAACATTCAGTACTTC
few | TRBJ1-2 | TRBD1 | TRBV28 | CASRLQGAPYGYTF | TGTGCCAGCCGTTTACAGGGGGCTCCCTATGGCTACACCTTC
. | TRBJ1-1 | TRBD1 | TRBV5-1 | CASSSTGGTEAFF | TGCGCCAGCAGCTCTACAGGGGGCACTGAAGCTTTCTTT
few | TRBJ1-1 | . | TRBV29-1 | CSVDVGRYYTEAFF | TGCAGCGTTGATGTGGGCCGTTATTACACTGAAGCTTTCTTT
many | TRBJ2-7 | . | TRBV5-4 | CASSQDNYEQYF | TGTGCCAGCAGCCAGGATAACTACGAGCAGTACTTC